The entry below gives a single T cell receptor (beta chain) sequence along with its context. The CDR3 extends over 13 amino acids. Germline V gene sequence: CDR1 GTSNPN, CDR2 SVGIG (reference sequence). Trimming left V 2 bases short and J 8 bases short, with 15 bases between. 13 Jbeta primers and 60 Vbeta primers were used for the PCR. Produced via immunoSEQ multiplex PCR; TCRdb's table is partial and in-frame only. The data contain 70,000 to 100,000 clones, roughly 71% of them singletons. The data derive from a study of cytomegalovirus exposure and HLA in healthy donors. About the research overall: As released early, the data held 80 million to 90 million unique TCRs from HLA-typed donors.

The receptor's source is a man aged 45-65 years in good health and CMV-seronegative. The chain is built from TRBV30 and TRBJ1-2, with D tentatively TRBD1 (6 bases). The sample was PBMCs. Here the CDR3 reads CAWSKTGGLGYTF. CDR3 nucleotides: TGTGCCTGGAGTAAGACAGGTGGACTCGGCTACACCTTC.